These 14 T cell receptor beta chains share one sample of origin, sequenced in a study of shared clonotypes between healthy human individuals. Terminally differentiated effector memory CD45RA+ cells were left out of the naive CD8 fraction, which was CD45RO-negative and positively selected for CCR7. Some clones are missing from TCRdb's copy, which holds only in-frame ones; the method was immunoSEQ multiplex PCR. Seen here are 800,000 to 950,000 clones, just over 95% observed once, and the top ten hold under 0.25%. The sample was naive CD8+ T cells sorted from blood. These receptors all stem from a man between 25 and 39 years old in good health.

The V gene is TRBV5-6, the J gene TRBJ2-1; D is uncertain. The germline gives CDR1 SGHDT, CDR2 YYEEEE. V lost 2 bases and J lost 4, with 10 bases in between. The CDR3 spans 14 residues. The CDR3 spells CASSLSYRYNEQFF. The DNA of the CDR3 is TGTGCCAGCAGCTTAAGTTACCGATACAATGAGCAGTTCTTC.

This chain uses TRBV13 with TRBJ2-5; no firm D call. Germline assignment: CDR1 PRHDT and CDR2 FYEKMQ (reference sequence). V was pared by 2 bases and J by 0 bases, with 4 bases between. The CDR3 runs to 13 residues. CDR3 bases: TGTGCCAGCAGCTTACCCGACCAAGAGACCCAGTACTTC. This translates into CASSLPDQETQYF.

The chain combines TRBV6-5 with TRBJ1-2; D might be TRBD1 (5 bases). The V gene lost 7 bases and the J gene lost 3 bases, with 12 bases spanning the gap. The CDR3 is 13 amino acids. CDR1 MNHEY and CDR2 SVGAGI come from the germline V gene. Here the CDR3 reads CASNPGTDYGYTF. In nucleotides, the CDR3 is TGTGCCAGCAATCCCGGGACCGACTATGGCTACACCTTC.

Comments on this clone: Other DNA sequences within the sample encode an identical CDR3. V usage is TRBV5-6 and J usage is TRBJ2-7, with D unresolved. The germline V gene encodes CDR1 SGHDT and CDR2 YYEEEE. The CDR3 runs 11 residues. V was trimmed by 2 bases and J by 5 bases, leaving 5 bases between them. In nucleotides, the CDR3 is TGTGCCAGCAGCTTATTGAACGAGCAGTACTTC. Its protein is CASSLLNEQYF.

The chain is built from TRBV7-3 and TRBJ2-3, with D hard to call. Germline lookup yields CDR1 SGHTA and CDR2 FQGTGA. The ends were cut back, 3 bases at V and 0 bases at J, with 13 bases in the middle. The CDR3 runs 16 residues. This chain's CDR3 is CASSLVAGSSTDTQYF. The CDR3 DNA follows: TGTGCCAGCAGCTTGGTAGCCGGGTCTAGCACAGATACGCAGTATTTT.

The J gene is TRBJ1-2, the V gene TRBV25-1; weak D call: TRBD1 (5 bases). The V gene lost 4 bases and the J gene lost 6 bases, with 15 bases spanning the gap. This CDR3 has 14 amino acids. Looked up from germline, CDR1 is MGHDK and CDR2 is SYGVNS. In DNA form, the CDR3 reads TGTGCCAGCAGTGTATATGGCAGGGAGCATGGCTACACCTTC. Residues: CASSVYGREHGYTF.

The rearrangement links TRBV4-1 to TRBJ2-7; tentatively, D is TRBD1 (5 bases). Trimming left V 0 bases short and J 6 bases short, with 9 bases between. The germline gives CDR1 MGHRA, CDR2 YSYEKL. The CDR3 has 13 amino acids. DNA of the CDR3: TGCGCCAGCAGCCAAGATCCAAGGGGCGAGCAGTACTTC. Its protein product is CASSQDPRGEQYF.

The chain combines TRBV27 with TRBJ2-7; 7 bases map to TRBD2. V lost 6 bases and J lost 2; bases outside the gene matches: 7. CDR1 is MNHEY, CDR2 SMNVEV, per germline (reference sequence). This CDR3 comprises 14 residues. In DNA, the CDR3 is TGTGCCAGCAGCAAAAGCGGGAATCCCTACGAGCAGTACTTC. It specifies CASSKSGNPYEQYF.

Regarding this clone: Other DNA sequences in the sample encode the same CDR3. The V and J genes are TRBV9 and TRBJ2-1, with D perhaps TRBD2 (6 bases). CDR3 length equals 14 residues. V was cut by 5 bases and J by 4 bases, with 13 bases left in between. CDR1 SGDLS and CDR2 YYNGEE come from the germline V gene. CDR3 coding DNA: TGTGCCAGCAGTCCTCCCGGGGGTTACAATGAGCAGTTCTTC. Encoded protein: CASSPPGGYNEQFF.

This clone was detected only once. In the same sample, other DNA sequences code for this CDR3. The chain recombines TRBV9 with TRBJ2-1; D not resolved. The CDR3 is 11 amino acids. Germline V gene lookup returns CDR1 SGDLS and CDR2 YYNGEE. The V end lost 5 bases, the J end lost 7 bases, and 7 bases lay between the germline ends. CDR3 loop: CASSRSNEQFF. In DNA form, the CDR3 reads TGTGCCAGCAGTCGTTCGAATGAGCAGTTCTTC.

The rearrangement joins TRBV5-1 to TRBJ2-3, with D possibly TRBD1 on 5 matching bases. Looked up from germline, CDR1 is SGHRS and CDR2 is YFSETQ. This CDR3 spans 12 amino acids. V lost 5 bases and J 2 bases, leaving 6 bases between the germline ends. CDR3 DNA: TGCGCCAGCAGGGACAACACAGATACGCAGTATTTT. Its protein is CASRDNTDTQYF.

The rearrangement joins TRBV7-9 to TRBJ2-2, with D perhaps TRBD2 (6 bases). Trimming took off 6 bases at V and 1 base at J, with 12 bases between the two ends. CDR1 SEHNR and CDR2 FQNEAQ come from the germline V gene (reference sequence). CDR3 length equals 15 residues. The CDR3, as DNA: TGTGCCAGCAGTCGACCGCGGGGGAACACCGGGGAGCTGTTTTTT. It is translated as CASSRPRGNTGELFF.

Points on this clone: Other DNA sequences within the sample encode an identical CDR3. The V and J genes are TRBV27 and TRBJ2-3; D perhaps matches TRBD2 (5 bases). V lost 7 bases and J 3 bases, leaving 11 bases between the germline ends. This CDR3 is 13 amino acids long. The germline V gene has CDR1 MNHEY and CDR2 SMNVEV (reference sequence). CDR3 residues: CASTEGITDTQYF. As DNA, the CDR3 is TGTGCCAGCACTGAGGGTATTACAGATACGCAGTATTTT.

J is TRBJ1-3 and V is TRBV11-2, with 9 bases that match TRBD1. The J segment lost 5 bases and the V segment lost 6 bases, leaving 8 bases of the junction unmatched. The germline gives CDR1 SGHAT, CDR2 FQNNGV. The CDR3 consists of 15 residues. The CDR3 DNA reads as TGTGCCAGCAGTTCGACAGGGGGGTGGAGAAACACCATATATTTT. Translated, it gives CASSSTGGWRNTIYF. The full variable domain, rest sourced from reference TRBV11-2 and TRBJ1-3, is EAGVAQSPRYKIIEKRQSVAFWCNPISGHATLYWYQQILGQGPKLLIQFQNNGVVDDSQLPKDRFSAERLKGVDSTLKIQPAKLEDSAVYLCASSSTGGWRNTIYFGEGSWLTVV.